This T cell receptor (beta chain) came from a study of pediatric ulcerative colitis. Study results and caveats: Rectal pinch biopsies may include blood-derived T cells.

Trimming pared 5 bases from V and 3 bases from J, leaving 25 bases between. The CDR3 covers 19 residues. Germline V gene sequence: CDR1 SEHNR, CDR2 FQNEAQ (reference sequence). As regards this clone: What it binds is not known.

Assay used: immunoSEQ multiplex PCR; TCRdb lists only in-frame clones, some missing. The sample holds 35,000 to 45,000 clones, 75% seen once. During colonoscopy, one to two rectal pinch biopsies were collected. The TCR comes from a boy under 18 with severe ulcerative colitis. Sample: gut tissue. The genes are TRBV7-9 and TRBJ1-4, with D perhaps matching TRBD1 (6 bases). As DNA, the CDR3 is TGTGCCAGCAGCCCGAGAGGGTACAGGGAGGGGAAAGCTAATGAAAAACTGTTTTTT. Translated, it gives CASSPRGYREGKANEKLFF.